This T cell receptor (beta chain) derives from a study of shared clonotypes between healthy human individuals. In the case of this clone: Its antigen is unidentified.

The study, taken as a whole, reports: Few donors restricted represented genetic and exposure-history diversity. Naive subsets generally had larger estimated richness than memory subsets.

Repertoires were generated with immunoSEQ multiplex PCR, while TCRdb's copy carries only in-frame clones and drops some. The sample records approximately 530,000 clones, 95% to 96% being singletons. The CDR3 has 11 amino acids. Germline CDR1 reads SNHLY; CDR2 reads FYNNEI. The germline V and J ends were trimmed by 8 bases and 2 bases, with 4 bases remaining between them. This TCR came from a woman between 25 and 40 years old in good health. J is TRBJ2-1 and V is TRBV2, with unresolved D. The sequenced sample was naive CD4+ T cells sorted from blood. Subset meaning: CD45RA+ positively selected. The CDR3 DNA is TGTGCCAGCGCCCCCTACAATGAGCAGTTCTTC. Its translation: CASAPYNEQFF.